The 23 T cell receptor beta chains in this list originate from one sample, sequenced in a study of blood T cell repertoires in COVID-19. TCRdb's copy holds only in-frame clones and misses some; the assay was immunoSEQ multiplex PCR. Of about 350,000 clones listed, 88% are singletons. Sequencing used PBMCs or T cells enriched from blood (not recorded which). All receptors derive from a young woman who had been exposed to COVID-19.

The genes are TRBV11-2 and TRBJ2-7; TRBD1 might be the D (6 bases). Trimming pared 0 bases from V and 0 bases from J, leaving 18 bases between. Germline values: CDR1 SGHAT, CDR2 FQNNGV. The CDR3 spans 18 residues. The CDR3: CASSLEVVGTIGSYEQYF. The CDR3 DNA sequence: TGTGCCAGCAGCTTAGAGGTGGTTGGGACAATCGGCTCCTACGAGCAGTACTTC.

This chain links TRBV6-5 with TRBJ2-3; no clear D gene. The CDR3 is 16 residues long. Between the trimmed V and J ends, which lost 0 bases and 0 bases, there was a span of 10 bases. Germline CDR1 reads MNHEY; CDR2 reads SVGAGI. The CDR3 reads CASSYSEQKSTDTQYF. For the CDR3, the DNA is TGTGCCAGCAGTTACTCAGAACAGAAAAGCACAGATACGCAGTATTTT.

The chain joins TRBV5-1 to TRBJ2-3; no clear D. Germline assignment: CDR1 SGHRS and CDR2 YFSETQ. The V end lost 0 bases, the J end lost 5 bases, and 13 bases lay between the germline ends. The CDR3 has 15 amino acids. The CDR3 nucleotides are TGCGCCAGCAGCTTGGGTCCCAGTGCTGGAGATACGCAGTATTTT. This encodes CASSLGPSAGDTQYF.

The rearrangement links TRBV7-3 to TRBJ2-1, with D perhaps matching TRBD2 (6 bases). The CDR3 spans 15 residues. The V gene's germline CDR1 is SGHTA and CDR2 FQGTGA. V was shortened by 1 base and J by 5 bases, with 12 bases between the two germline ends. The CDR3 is CASSLISAGNNEQFF. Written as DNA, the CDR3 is TGTGCCAGCAGCTTAATCTCCGCGGGAAACAATGAGCAGTTCTTC.

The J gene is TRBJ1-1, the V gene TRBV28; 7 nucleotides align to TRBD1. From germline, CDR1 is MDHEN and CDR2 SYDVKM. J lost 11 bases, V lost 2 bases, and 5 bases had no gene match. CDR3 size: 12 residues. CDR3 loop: CASSLGGRGAFF. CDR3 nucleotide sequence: TGTGCCAGCAGTTTAGGGGGCAGGGGGGCTTTCTTT.

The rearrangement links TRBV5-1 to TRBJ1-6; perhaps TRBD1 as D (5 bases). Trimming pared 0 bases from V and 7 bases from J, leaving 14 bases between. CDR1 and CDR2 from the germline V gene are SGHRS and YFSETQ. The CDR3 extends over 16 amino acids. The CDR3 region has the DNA TGCGCCAGCAGCTTGGAGGCCAGGCCAGGGAATTCACCCCTCCACTTT. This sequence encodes CASSLEARPGNSPLHF.

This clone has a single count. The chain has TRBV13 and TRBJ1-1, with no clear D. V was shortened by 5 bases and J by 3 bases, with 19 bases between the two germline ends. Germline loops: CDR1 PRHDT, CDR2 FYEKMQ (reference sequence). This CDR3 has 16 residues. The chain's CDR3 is CASSPSAGQRYTEAFF. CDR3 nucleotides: TGTGCCAGCAGCCCATCGGCGGGCCAGCGTTACACTGAAGCTTTCTTT.

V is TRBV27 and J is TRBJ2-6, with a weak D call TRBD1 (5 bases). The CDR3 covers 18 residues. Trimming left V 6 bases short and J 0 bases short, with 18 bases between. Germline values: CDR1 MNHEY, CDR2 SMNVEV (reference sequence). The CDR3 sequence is CASRLRTERGSGANVLTF. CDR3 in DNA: TGTGCCAGCAGGCTTAGGACGGAAAGGGGCTCTGGGGCCAACGTCCTGACTTTC.

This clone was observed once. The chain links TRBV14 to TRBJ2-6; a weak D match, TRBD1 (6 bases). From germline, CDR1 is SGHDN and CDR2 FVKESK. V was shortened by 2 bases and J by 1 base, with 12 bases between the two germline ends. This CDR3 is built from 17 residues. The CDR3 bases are TGTGCCAGCAGCCAACCACAGGGAAGGTCTGGGGCCAACGTCCTGACTTTC. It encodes CASSQPQGRSGANVLTF.

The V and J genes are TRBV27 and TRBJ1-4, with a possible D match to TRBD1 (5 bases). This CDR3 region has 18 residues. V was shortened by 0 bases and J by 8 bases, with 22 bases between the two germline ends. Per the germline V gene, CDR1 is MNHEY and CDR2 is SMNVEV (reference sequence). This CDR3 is CASSLSTGGPGGNEKLFF. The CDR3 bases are TGTGCCAGCAGTTTATCGACCGGAGGCCCGGGGGGGAACGAAAAACTGTTTTTT. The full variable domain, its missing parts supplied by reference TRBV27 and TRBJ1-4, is EAQVTQNPRYLITVTGKKLTVTCSQNMNHEYMSWYRQDPGLGLRQIYYSMNVEVTDKGDVPEGYKVSRKEKRNFPLILESPSPNQTSLYFCASSLSTGGPGGNEKLFFGSGTQLSVL.

This CDR3 reads CASSSGQIQPQHF. CDR3 DNA sequence: TGTGCCAGCTCCTCTGGACAGATCCAGCCCCAGCATTTT. The chain carries TRBV28 and TRBJ1-5; TRBD1 is a possible D gene (6 bases). Looked up from germline, CDR1 is MDHEN and CDR2 is SYDVKM. This CDR3 contains 13 residues. Trimming took 8 bases from V and 7 from J, leaving 15 bases between them.

The CDR3 protein is CASSLVIKQGISDTEAFF. DNA of the CDR3: TGTGCCAGCAGTTTGGTAATAAAACAGGGAATCTCGGACACTGAAGCTTTCTTT. The chain links TRBV28 to TRBJ1-1, with D perhaps TRBD1 (6 bases). The CDR3 runs 18 residues. V lost 3 bases and J 3 bases, leaving 23 bases between the germline ends. CDR1 is MDHEN, CDR2 SYDVKM, per germline.

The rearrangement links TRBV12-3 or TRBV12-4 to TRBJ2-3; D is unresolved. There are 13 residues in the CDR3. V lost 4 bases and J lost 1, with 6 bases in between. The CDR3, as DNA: TGTGCCAGCAGTTCCCCCGGCACAGATACGCAGTATTTT. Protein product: CASSSPGTDTQYF.

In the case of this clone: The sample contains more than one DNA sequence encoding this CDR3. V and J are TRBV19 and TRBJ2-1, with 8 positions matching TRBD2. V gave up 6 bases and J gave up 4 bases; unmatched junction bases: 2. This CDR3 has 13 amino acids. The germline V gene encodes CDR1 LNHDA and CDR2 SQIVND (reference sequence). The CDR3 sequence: CASRLAGYNEQFF. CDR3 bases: TGTGCCAGTAGGTTAGCGGGGTACAATGAGCAGTTCTTC.

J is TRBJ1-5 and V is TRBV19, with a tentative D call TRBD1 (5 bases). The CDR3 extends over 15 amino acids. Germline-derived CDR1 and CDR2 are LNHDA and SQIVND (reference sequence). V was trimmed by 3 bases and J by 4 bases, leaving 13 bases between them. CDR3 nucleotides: TGTGCCAGTAGTATCCCAGGGTTAGGGAATCAGCCCCAGCATTTT. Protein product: CASSIPGLGNQPQHF.

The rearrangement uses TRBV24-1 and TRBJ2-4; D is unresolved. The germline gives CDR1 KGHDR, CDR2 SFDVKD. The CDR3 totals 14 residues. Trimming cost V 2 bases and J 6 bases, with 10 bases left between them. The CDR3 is CATSDSQFGNIQYF. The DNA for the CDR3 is TGTGCCACCAGTGATTCCCAGTTTGGAAACATTCAGTACTTC.

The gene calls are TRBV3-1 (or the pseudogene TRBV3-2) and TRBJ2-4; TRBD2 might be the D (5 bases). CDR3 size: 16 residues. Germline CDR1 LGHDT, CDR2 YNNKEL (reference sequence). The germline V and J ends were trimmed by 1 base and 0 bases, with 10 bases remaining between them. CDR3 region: CASSQAGRIAKNIQYF. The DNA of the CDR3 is TGTGCCAGCAGCCAAGCGGGAAGGATAGCCAAAAACATTCAGTACTTC.

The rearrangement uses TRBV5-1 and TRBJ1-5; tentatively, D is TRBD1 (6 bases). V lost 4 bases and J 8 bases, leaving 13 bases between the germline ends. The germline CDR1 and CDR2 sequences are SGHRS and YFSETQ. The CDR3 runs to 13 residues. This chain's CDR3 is CASSAQGREPQHF. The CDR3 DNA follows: TGCGCCAGCAGCGCACAGGGCCGGGAGCCCCAGCATTTT.

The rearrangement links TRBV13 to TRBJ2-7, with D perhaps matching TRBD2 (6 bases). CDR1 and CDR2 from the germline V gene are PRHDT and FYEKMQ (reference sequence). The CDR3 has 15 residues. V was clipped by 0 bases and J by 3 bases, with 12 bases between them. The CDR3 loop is CASSLGPGERYEQYF. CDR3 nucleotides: TGTGCCAGCAGCTTAGGCCCGGGGGAGCGCTACGAGCAGTACTTC.

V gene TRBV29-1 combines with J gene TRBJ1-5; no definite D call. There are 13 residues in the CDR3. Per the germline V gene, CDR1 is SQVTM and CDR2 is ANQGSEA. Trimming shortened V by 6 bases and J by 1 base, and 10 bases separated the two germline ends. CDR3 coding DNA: TGCAGCGTAGCCCAAGAAAGCAATCAGCCCCAGCATTTT. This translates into CSVAQESNQPQHF. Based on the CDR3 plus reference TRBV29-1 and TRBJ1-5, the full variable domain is SAVISQKPSRDICQRGTSLTIQCQVDSQVTMMFWYRQQPGQSLTLIATANQGSEATYESGFVIDKFPISRPNLTFSTLTVSNMSPEDSSIYLCSVAQESNQPQHFGDGTRLSIL.

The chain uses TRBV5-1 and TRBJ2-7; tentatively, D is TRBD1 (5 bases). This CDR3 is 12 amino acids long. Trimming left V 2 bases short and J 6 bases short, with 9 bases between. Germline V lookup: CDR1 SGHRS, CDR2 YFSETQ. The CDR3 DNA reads TGCGCCAGCAGCTTCCAGGGCGCCGAGCAGTACTTC. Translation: CASSFQGAEQYF.

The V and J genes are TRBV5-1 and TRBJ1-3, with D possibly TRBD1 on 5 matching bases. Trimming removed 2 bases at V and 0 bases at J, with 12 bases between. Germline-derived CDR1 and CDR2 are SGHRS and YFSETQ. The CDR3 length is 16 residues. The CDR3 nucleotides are TGCGCCAGCAGCTTATCAGGGCTTGTCTCTGGAAACACCATATATTTT. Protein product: CASSLSGLVSGNTIYF.

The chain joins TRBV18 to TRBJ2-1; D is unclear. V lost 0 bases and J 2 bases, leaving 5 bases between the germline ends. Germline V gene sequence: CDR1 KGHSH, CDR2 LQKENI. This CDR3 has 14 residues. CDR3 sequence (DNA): TGTGCCAGCTCACCACCCAGTACCTACAATGAGCAGTTCTTC. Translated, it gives CASSPPSTYNEQFF. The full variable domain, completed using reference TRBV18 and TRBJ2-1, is NAGVMQNPRHLVRRRGQEARLRCSPMKGHSHVYWYRQLPEEGLKFMVYLQKENIIDESGMPKERFSAEFPKEGPSILRIQQVVRGDSAAYFCASSPPSTYNEQFFGPGTRLTVL.